This entry lists 24 T cell receptor beta chains sequenced from one sample in a study of shared clonotypes between healthy human individuals. Libraries were prepared by immunoSEQ multiplex PCR; TCRdb keeps only in-frame clonotypes and omits some of them. Among approximately 1,500,000 clones, roughly 95% were seen once, and the ten largest hold approximately 1.2%. Sequencing was performed on naive CD4+ T cells sorted from blood. This sample's subset: CD45RA+ positively selected. The receptors here all came from a young man in good health.

The chain couples TRBV7-9 to TRBJ1-1, with D possibly matching TRBD1 (5 bases). The CDR3 runs to 14 residues. Per the germline V gene, CDR1 is SEHNR and CDR2 is FQNEAQ (reference sequence). Deletions cut 0 bases from V and 6 bases from J, with 11 bases between. The CDR3 region has the DNA TGTGCCAGCAGCTTAGCGCGTCTGGGGCCTGAAGCTTTCTTT. This translates into CASSLARLGPEAFF.

This chain connects TRBV7-8 to TRBJ2-2; D possibly matches TRBD1 or TRBD2 (5 bases each). CDR3 length: 18 residues. With 2 bases removed from V and 4 bases from J, the gap between germline ends came to 20 bases. Germline V gene lookup returns CDR1 SGHVS and CDR2 FQNEAQ. The CDR3 sequence: CASSLRHRDPTLTGELFF. The CDR3 DNA follows: TGTGCCAGCAGCTTACGCCACCGGGACCCCACCCTCACCGGGGAGCTGTTTTTT.

The chain combines TRBV5-1 with TRBJ2-3; 7 bases match TRBD2. The CDR3 covers 16 residues. CDR1 and CDR2 (germline): SGHRS, YFSETQ. V dropped 0 bases and J dropped 5; count of bases not matched to a gene: 9. CDR3 nucleotide sequence: TGCGCCAGCAGCTTGGCCCTTGCGGGAGCCGTAGATACGCAGTATTTT. Translation gives CASSLALAGAVDTQYF.

The genes are TRBV6-4 and TRBJ2-7; 13 positions match TRBD2. Germline CDR1 and CDR2: MRHNA and SNTAGT. The CDR3 runs 18 residues. Trimming at V came to 1 base and at J to 5 bases, leaving 11 bases not matched to a gene. CDR3 amino acids: CASSDFPGLAGNYDEQYF. In DNA, the CDR3 is TGTGCCAGCAGTGACTTCCCGGGACTAGCGGGAAATTACGACGAGCAGTACTTC.

The chain recombines TRBV10-3 with TRBJ2-7, with 7 bases aligning to TRBD2. CDR3 length: 11 residues. Germline CDR1 ENHRY, CDR2 SYGVKD. With 10 bases clipped from V and 4 bases from J, the junction kept 4 bases outside the gene matches. The CDR3 nucleotides read TGTGCCACCACGGGACTATACGAGCAGTACTTC. Protein: CATTGLYEQYF.

The chain couples TRBV15 to TRBJ2-7; D gene ambiguous. Looked up from germline, CDR1 is LNHNV and CDR2 is YYDKDF (reference sequence). The CDR3 has 13 residues. V dropped 0 bases and J dropped 3 bases, with 6 bases sitting between them. CDR3 sequence reads: CATSRDPVYEQYF. DNA of the CDR3: TGTGCCACCAGCAGAGACCCAGTCTACGAGCAGTACTTC.

The chain joins TRBV2 to TRBJ2-7, with D tentatively TRBD1 or TRBD2 (7 bases each). Trimming took off 7 bases at V and 1 base at J, with 17 bases between the two ends. The CDR3 loop spans 15 amino acids. Germline values: CDR1 SNHLY, CDR2 FYNNEI. In nucleotides, the CDR3 is TGTGCCAGCACGTGGCAGGGGGGGTCGTCCTACGAGCAGTACTTC. This sequence encodes CASTWQGGSSYEQYF.

This chain joins TRBV2 and TRBJ2-2; 7 nucleotides align to TRBD1. The length of the CDR3 is 15 residues. The germline CDR1 and CDR2 sequences are SNHLY and FYNNEI. With V trimmed by 5 bases and J by 1 base, 4 bases remained unmatched. The CDR3 protein is CASSTGTVNTGELFF. The CDR3, as DNA: TGTGCCAGCAGTACCGGGACAGTGAACACCGGGGAGCTGTTTTTT.

The chain couples TRBV6-5 to TRBJ1-5; 8 bases fit TRBD1. The CDR3 extends over 15 amino acids. The V segment lost 6 bases and the J segment 1 base; nucleotides outside the gene matches: 5. Germline V gives CDR1 MNHEY, CDR2 SVGAGI. The CDR3 nucleotides read TGTGCCAGCAGCCGATGGACAGGGAGCAATCAGCCCCAGCATTTT. It translates to CASSRWTGSNQPQHF.

The chain couples TRBV7-2 to TRBJ2-2, with TRBD2 as a possible D gene (5 bases). Germline lookup yields CDR1 SGHTA and CDR2 FQGNSA. The CDR3 has 13 residues. The germline V and J ends were trimmed by 8 bases and 6 bases, with 13 bases remaining between them. The chain's CDR3 is CASQDSRAGELFF. CDR3 nucleotide sequence: TGTGCCAGCCAGGACTCCCGGGCCGGGGAGCTGTTTTTT.

Turning to this clone: Different DNA sequences within this sample yield the same CDR3. The V and J genes are TRBV11-2 and TRBJ2-1, with 11 positions matching TRBD2. J lost 4 bases, V lost 5 bases, and 4 bases had no gene match. The CDR3 is 15 amino acids. Germline V gene lookup returns CDR1 SGHAT and CDR2 FQNNGV. The DNA of the CDR3 is TGTGCCAGCAGCCGGGGACTAGCGGATTACAATGAGCAGTTCTTC. Translation: CASSRGLADYNEQFF.

Here the CDR3 DNA reads TGTGCCAGCAGTTTTCGGGGACAGGGGGAAGCTTTCTTT. Translating it yields CASSFRGQGEAFF. The chain has TRBV27 and TRBJ1-1, with TRBD1 matching over 10 bases. This CDR3 has 13 residues. With 3 bases clipped from V and 8 bases from J, the junction kept 3 bases outside the gene matches. Germline assignment: CDR1 MNHEY and CDR2 SMNVEV (reference sequence).

The CDR3 DNA reads TGTGCCAGCACCGATCGTCTGGGTAGGGGATGGCAGTACTTC. It encodes CASTDRLGRGWQYF. The chain links TRBV28 to TRBJ2-7, with D possibly matching TRBD1 (5 bases). Trimming left V 7 bases short and J 9 bases short, with 22 bases between. This CDR3 comprises 14 residues. Germline CDR1 is MDHEN and CDR2 is SYDVKM.

On this clone: Different DNA sequences within this sample yield the same CDR3. The chain has TRBV5-1 and TRBJ2-5; 10 nucleotides align to TRBD1. Germline CDR1 is SGHRS and CDR2 is YFSETQ. V was pared by 3 bases and J by 2 bases, with 1 base of the junction left unmatched. The CDR3 is 14 amino acids. The CDR3 loop is CASSSDRGQETQYF. CDR3 nucleotides: TGCGCCAGCAGCTCGGACAGGGGGCAAGAGACCCAGTACTTC. Together with reference TRBV5-1 and TRBJ2-5, the CDR3 gives the full variable domain: KAGVTQTPRYLIKTRGQQVTLSCSPISGHRSVSWYQQTPGQGLQFLFEYFSETQRNKGNFPGRFSGRQFSNSRSEMNVSTLELGDSALYLCASSSDRGQETQYFGPGTRLLVL.

The chain recombines TRBV19 with TRBJ2-1; 10 nucleotides agree with TRBD2. The CDR3 covers 17 residues. V gave up 0 bases and J gave up 10 bases; unmatched junction bases: 12. Germline CDR1 LNHDA, CDR2 SQIVND (reference sequence). In nucleotides, the CDR3 is TGTGCCAGTAGTATAGATCGAGGGGGGACTAGCGAAGGGGAGCAGTTCTTC. Translating it yields CASSIDRGGTSEGEQFF.

The V gene is TRBV7-2, the J gene TRBJ2-4; D possibly corresponds to TRBD1 (5 bases). This CDR3 contains 13 residues. The germline V and J ends were trimmed by 5 bases and 6 bases, with 11 bases remaining between them. Germline assignment: CDR1 SGHTA and CDR2 FQGNSA. This CDR3 reads CASSLYQGNIQYF. Here the CDR3 DNA reads TGTGCCAGCAGCCTATACCAGGGAAACATTCAGTACTTC. Variable domain in full (rest from reference TRBV7-2 and TRBJ2-4): GAGVSQSPSNKVTEKGKDVELRCDPISGHTALYWYRQSLGQGLEFLIYFQGNSAPDKSGLPSDRFSAERTGGSVSTLTIQRTQQEDSAVYLCASSLYQGNIQYFGAGTRLSVL.

The CDR3 sequence is CASSQEMASGNTIYF. In nucleotides, the CDR3 is TGTGCCAGCAGCCAAGAGATGGCCTCTGGAAACACCATATATTTT. The V call is TRBV7-2, the J call TRBJ1-3, with D uncertain. The ends were cut back, 5 bases at V and 0 bases at J, with 11 bases in the middle. Per the germline V gene, CDR1 is SGHTA and CDR2 is FQGNSA. The CDR3 is 15 amino acids.

The J gene is TRBJ2-2, the V gene TRBV28; 10 nucleotides line up with TRBD1. The CDR3 contains 14 residues. CDR1 is MDHEN, CDR2 SYDVKM, per germline. Trimming cost V 6 bases and J 5 bases; bases outside gene matches: 3. The CDR3 here is CASRTGQGTGELFF. CDR3 sequence (DNA): TGTGCCAGCAGAACGGGACAGGGGACCGGGGAGCTGTTTTTT.

The chain links TRBV25-1 to TRBJ2-1; D possibly corresponds to TRBD2 (6 bases). The germline V gene encodes CDR1 MGHDK and CDR2 SYGVNS. The ends were cut back, 7 bases at V and 9 bases at J, with 16 bases in the middle. The CDR3 is made up of 13 amino acids. For the CDR3, the DNA is TGTGCCAGCACCCGGGTGCCGGAGGGTGAGCAGTTCTTC. It encodes CASTRVPEGEQFF.

The chain links TRBV14 to TRBJ2-7; no clear D gene. V was clipped by 0 bases and J by 4 bases, with 4 bases between them. Germline CDR1 reads SGHDN; CDR2 reads FVKESK. This CDR3 spans 12 amino acids. Written as DNA, the CDR3 is TGTGCCAGCAGCCAAGAGGAGTACGAGCAGTACTTC. This encodes CASSQEEYEQYF.

This chain connects TRBV9 to TRBJ2-3; 10 nucleotides align to TRBD2. V lost 3 bases, J lost 0 bases, and 7 bases stayed unmatched. Looked up from germline, CDR1 is SGDLS and CDR2 is YYNGEE. This CDR3 is built from 17 residues. The CDR3 DNA reads as TGTGCCAGCAGCGAACCGATAGCGGGAGGTAGCACAGATACGCAGTATTTT. Its protein is CASSEPIAGGSTDTQYF.

The chain has TRBV6-6 and TRBJ2-7; the match to TRBD2 covers 10 bases. CDR3 length: 15 residues. Germline assignment: CDR1 MNHNY and CDR2 SVGAGI (reference sequence). V lost 7 bases and J lost 2; bases outside the gene matches: 8. The CDR3 coding sequence is TGTGCCAGCACTCAGACTAGCGGGCTAACCTACGAGCAGTACTTC. It codes for CASTQTSGLTYEQYF.

The chain combines TRBV7-9 with TRBJ2-2; 8 positions match TRBD1. The trim removed 6 bases at V and 7 bases at J, leaving 4 bases unmatched. Germline V gene lookup returns CDR1 SEHNR and CDR2 FQNEAQ (reference sequence). This CDR3 contains 13 residues. The CDR3 reads CASRTTGDGELFF. CDR3 bases: TGTGCCAGCAGGACGACAGGGGACGGGGAGCTGTTTTTT. The variable domain in full, with the rest retrieved from reference TRBV7-9 and TRBJ2-2, is DTGVSQNPRHKITKRGQNVTFRCDPISEHNRLYWYRQTLGQGPEFLTYFQNEAQLEKSRLLSDRFSAERPKGSFSTLEIQRTEQGDSAMYLCASRTTGDGELFFGEGSRLTVL.

The genes are TRBV18 and TRBJ2-7; 7 bases fit TRBD2. The CDR3 totals 14 residues. V lost 5 bases, J lost 1 base, and 5 bases stayed unmatched. The germline V gene has CDR1 KGHSH and CDR2 LQKENI. CDR3 DNA: TGTGCCAGCTCAAAGGGGAGGGGTTCCTACGAGCAGTACTTC. Residues: CASSKGRGSYEQYF.